The 13 T cell receptor beta chains presented below share a single source sample, sequenced in a study of cytomegalovirus exposure and HLA in healthy donors (dated by TCRdb to 2017 to 2019). The library came from the immunoSEQ multiplex PCR assay. TCRdb's version of the immuneACCESS table is confined to in-frame rearrangements and falls short of the full clone set. An unresolved V gene accounts for under half of the shortfall where checked; the remainder is of unknown origin. In all, the sample holds 150,000 to 200,000 clones, and roughly 90% of those were seen once. Jointly, the top ten make up approximately 10% of the sample. Material for sequencing was PBMCs. These receptors were obtained from a woman aged 18-29 years in good health and CMV-seropositive.

This chain uses TRBV5-4 with TRBJ1-2; 7 nucleotides agree with TRBD1. CDR3 length equals 17 residues. Germline V lookup: CDR1 SGHNT, CDR2 YYREEE (reference sequence). J lost 3 bases, V lost 0 bases, and 11 bases had no gene match. CDR3 nucleotides: TGTGCCAGCAGCTTGGATTATAGACAGGGCGTTTACTATGGCTACACCTTC. Protein product: CASSLDYRQGVYYGYTF.

The V and J genes are TRBV7-2 and TRBJ2-5; 12 bases are shared with TRBD2. Trimming took 4 bases from V and 1 from J; bases not matched to a gene: 7. The germline V gene encodes CDR1 SGHTA and CDR2 FQGNSA. CDR3 length: 17 amino acids. This CDR3 reads CASSSPWTSGIQETQYF. The CDR3 DNA sequence: TGTGCCAGCAGCTCACCATGGACTAGCGGGATCCAAGAGACCCAGTACTTC.

This clone was recorded only once. CDR3 coding DNA: TGCGCCAGCAGCTCCGGGACAGGCCTTAATGAAAAACTGTTTTTT. Its translation is CASSSGTGLNEKLFF. This chain uses TRBV5-1 with TRBJ1-4; the match to TRBD1 covers 8 bases. CDR3 length equals 15 residues. J lost 4 bases, V lost 3 bases, and 5 bases had no gene match. Germline CDR1 reads SGHRS; CDR2 reads YFSETQ.

This sequence joins TRBV4-2 and TRBJ1-1; D is unresolved. The CDR3 spans 14 residues. Trimming left V 4 bases short and J 6 bases short, with 15 bases between. Germline V gene sequence: CDR1 LGHNA, CDR2 YNFKEQ. CDR3 in amino acids: CASSRASGVAEAFF. CDR3 nucleotides: TGTGCCAGCAGCCGAGCCTCGGGTGTCGCTGAAGCTTTCTTT.

This clone was seen only a few times. The genes are TRBV19 and TRBJ2-2, with TRBD2 as a possible D gene (5 bases). V was pared by 3 bases and J by 8 bases, with 10 bases between. Germline loops: CDR1 LNHDA, CDR2 SQIVND (reference sequence). The CDR3 is 13 amino acids. CDR3 residues: CASSIEGSGELFF. The DNA of the CDR3 is TGTGCCAGTAGTATTGAGGGTTCGGGGGAGCTGTTTTTT.

V gene TRBV5-1 combines with J gene TRBJ1-3, with a possible D match to TRBD1 (5 bases). V was trimmed by 0 bases and J by 3 bases, leaving 13 bases between them. This CDR3 region has 16 residues. Germline V gene lookup returns CDR1 SGHRS and CDR2 YFSETQ. The CDR3 loop reads CASSLEGQGGGNTIYF. CDR3 sequence (DNA): TGCGCCAGCAGCTTGGAGGGCCAGGGAGGTGGAAACACCATATATTTT.

This chain uses TRBV19 with TRBJ2-7; D not certain. Germline CDR1 reads LNHDA; CDR2 reads SQIVND (reference sequence). The CDR3 has 13 residues. V was clipped by 4 bases and J by 0 bases, with 7 bases between them. For the CDR3, the DNA is TGTGCCAGTAGTAACTCTTACTCCTACGAGCAGTACTTC. It yields the protein CASSNSYSYEQYF.

The gene calls are TRBV2 and TRBJ2-3, with TRBD1 as a possible D gene (5 bases). Germline CDR1 SNHLY, CDR2 FYNNEI. The CDR3 contains 13 residues. Trimming removed 4 bases at V and 4 bases at J, with 9 bases between. This CDR3 reads CASSAGNSDTQYF. In nucleotides, the CDR3 is TGTGCCAGCAGTGCAGGGAACTCAGATACGCAGTATTTT.

A single count supports this clone. V is TRBV19 and J is TRBJ2-5; D remains unclear. Trimming cost V 4 bases and J 4 bases, with 16 bases left between them. Looked up from germline, CDR1 is LNHDA and CDR2 is SQIVND (reference sequence). This CDR3 contains 15 residues. The CDR3: CASSTAPWAIETQYF. CDR3 nucleotide sequence: TGTGCCAGTAGTACGGCCCCTTGGGCGATAGAGACCCAGTACTTC. The variable domain in full, completed from reference TRBV19 and TRBJ2-5, reads DGGITQSPKYLFRKEGQNVTLSCEQNLNHDAMYWYRQDPGQGLRLIYYSQIVNDFQKGDIAEGYSVSREKKESFPLTVTSAQKNPTAFYLCASSTAPWAIETQYFGPGTRLLVL.

The CDR3 region is CASSPEDGRMNTEAFF. The CDR3 bases are TGCGCCAGCAGCCCGGAGGACGGCCGCATGAACACTGAAGCTTTCTTT. The V and J genes are TRBV4-3 and TRBJ1-1; no reliable D call. V was cut by 4 bases and J by 0 bases, with 15 bases left in between. CDR1 LGHNA and CDR2 YSLEER come from the germline V gene. The CDR3 consists of 16 residues.

The chain links TRBV29-1 to TRBJ2-1, with 10 bases lining up with TRBD1. V was clipped by 0 bases and J by 3 bases; unmatched bases: 5. The CDR3 consists of 16 residues. In germline, CDR1 is SQVTM, CDR2 ANQGSEA. The CDR3 here is CSVEDQGQGNYNEQFF. CDR3 coding DNA: TGCAGCGTTGAAGATCAGGGACAGGGGAACTACAATGAGCAGTTCTTC.

This clone was seen only once. The chain has TRBV6-5 and TRBJ2-7; 7 bases map to TRBD1. The CDR3 runs to 15 residues. V dropped 0 bases and J dropped 3; count of bases not matched to a gene: 5. Germline values: CDR1 MNHEY, CDR2 SVGAGI. CDR3 coding DNA: TGTGCCAGCAGTTACTCGAGCAGGGGGATCTACGAGCAGTACTTC. It codes for CASSYSSRGIYEQYF.

This chain connects TRBV30 to TRBJ1-2; D is undetermined. The CDR3 runs to 14 residues. Germline-derived CDR1 and CDR2 are GTSNPN and SVGIG (reference sequence). Trimming shortened V by 0 bases and J by 5 bases, and 13 bases separated the two germline ends. CDR3 sequence: CAWSVAGYGYGYTF. The DNA of the CDR3 is TGTGCCTGGAGTGTGGCAGGTTATGGGTATGGCTACACCTTC.